Below, 19 T cell receptor beta chains from the same sample are listed, as sequenced in a study of response to subunit inactivated influenza vaccine. Each CDR3 protein gets one entry after TCRdb re-called the RT-PCR reads with MiXCR. The data hold hundreds of thousands of distinct CDR3 sequences, with 12% observed a single time. This sample comprised PBMCs from blood, obtained on the day of vaccination. These receptors were obtained from a man aged 45-65 years who received an inactivated influenza vaccine.

The rearrangement links TRBV5-1 to TRBJ2-7, with a weak D call TRBD2 (6 bases). The V end was cut by 6 bases, the J end by 2 bases, with 18 bases between. CDR1 and CDR2 from the germline V gene are SGHRS and YFSETQ. This CDR3 has 15 amino acids. The CDR3 protein is CASTPGDRQPYEQYF. For the CDR3, the DNA is TGCGCCAGCACCCCGGGGGACCGTCAACCCTACGAGCAGTACTTC.

This clonotype has a count of ten or more. The J gene is TRBJ2-2, the V gene TRBV5-4; TRBD1 might be the D (6 bases). CDR1 is SGHNT, CDR2 YYREEE, per germline (reference sequence). This CDR3 has 14 amino acids. The V and J ends lost 4 bases and 4 bases respectively, with 11 bases between them. The CDR3: CASSVGQRTGELFF. The CDR3 DNA sequence: TGTGCCAGCAGCGTAGGACAGCGCACCGGGGAGCTGTTTTTT.

The chain couples TRBV27 to TRBJ2-7; 7 nucleotides align to TRBD1. The CDR3 is 15 amino acids. V shed 2 bases and J 1 base; nucleotides not matched to a gene: 5. The germline V gene has CDR1 MNHEY and CDR2 SMNVEV (reference sequence). CDR3 sequence reads: CASSLIGRGSYEQYF. For the CDR3, the DNA is TGTGCCAGCAGTTTAATCGGCAGGGGGTCCTACGAGCAGTACTTC.

The rearrangement uses TRBV20-1 and TRBJ1-1; D is possibly TRBD1 (5 bases). Trimming removed 3 bases from V and 4 bases from J, with 18 bases in between. The CDR3 extends over 15 amino acids. The V gene's germline CDR1 is DFQATT and CDR2 SNEGSKA (reference sequence). In DNA, the CDR3 is TGCAGTGCTAGCCTCTCAGGGTTATGGGGCACTGAAGCTTTCTTT. Its protein product is CSASLSGLWGTEAFF.

This clonotype appeared many times. The rearrangement joins TRBV3-1 to TRBJ1-1, with TRBD1 as a possible D gene (5 bases). This CDR3 has 14 residues. Trimming shortened V by 4 bases and J by 1 base, and 10 bases separated the two germline ends. The V gene's germline CDR1 is LGHDT and CDR2 YNNKEL (reference sequence). The CDR3 protein is CASSRGHSNTEAFF. As DNA, the CDR3 is TGTGCCAGCAGCCGTGGACACTCGAACACTGAAGCTTTCTTT.

The chain has TRBV20-1 and TRBJ2-5, with 9 bases lining up with TRBD2. J gave up 5 bases and V 1 base, and 11 bases lay outside the gene matches. Per germline, CDR1 DFQATT and CDR2 SNEGSKA (reference sequence). This CDR3 has 16 residues. The CDR3 sequence is CSARAPPAGGTETQYF. The CDR3 nucleotides read TGCAGTGCTAGAGCTCCCCCCGCGGGGGGGACCGAGACCCAGTACTTC.

This clonotype was seen ten or more times. This chain uses TRBV12-3 or TRBV12-4 with TRBJ1-2; D ambiguous. Trimming shortened V by 4 bases and J by 4 bases, and 10 bases separated the two germline ends. The CDR3 has 13 residues. The CDR3 DNA reads as TGTGCCAGCAGTTCAGGTCGGCCCTATGGCTACACCTTC. Translating gives CASSSGRPYGYTF.

This clonotype was seen a handful of times. The chain combines TRBV6-6 with TRBJ1-1, with a possible D match to TRBD1 (5 bases). This CDR3 spans 13 amino acids. Per germline, CDR1 MNHNY and CDR2 SVGAGI (reference sequence). V was cut by 5 bases and J by 4 bases, with 11 bases left in between. CDR3 region: CASSRGQVTEAFF. CDR3 in DNA: TGTGCCAGCAGTAGGGGTCAAGTCACTGAAGCTTTCTTT.

V and J are TRBV14 and TRBJ2-3; unclear D gene. The CDR3 runs 13 residues. V lost 1 base and J 6 bases, leaving 8 bases between the germline ends. Germline-derived CDR1 and CDR2 are SGHDN and FVKESK. CDR3: CASSQGLRDTQYF. DNA of the CDR3: TGTGCCAGCAGCCAAGGACTGCGGGATACGCAGTATTTT.

The chain is built from TRBV9 and TRBJ2-5; TRBD2 agrees at 10 bases. With 0 bases clipped from V and 6 bases from J, the junction kept 8 bases outside the gene matches. Germline CDR1 SGDLS, CDR2 YYNGEE. This CDR3 contains 16 residues. The CDR3 DNA reads TGTGCCAGCAGCGTAGGTCTTTCTAGCGGGAGTCAGACCCAGTACTTC. This sequence encodes CASSVGLSSGSQTQYF.

The V call is TRBV2, the J call TRBJ2-1, with D unclear. Germline loops: CDR1 SNHLY, CDR2 FYNNEI. The ends were cut back, 2 bases at V and 0 bases at J, with 11 bases in the middle. CDR3 length equals 16 residues. The CDR3 bases are TGTGCCAGCAGTGAATTAAGTGGCCGCTCCTACAATGAGCAGTTCTTC. Its translation is CASSELSGRSYNEQFF.

The chain recombines TRBV3-1 with TRBJ2-1, with 9 bases that match TRBD2. The CDR3 length is 15 residues. V gave up 2 bases and J gave up 5 bases; unmatched junction bases: 4. The germline CDR1 and CDR2 sequences are LGHDT and YNNKEL (reference sequence). CDR3 region: CASSQYGGGDNEQFF. The CDR3 nucleotides are TGTGCCAGCAGCCAATACGGCGGGGGGGACAATGAGCAGTTCTTC.

This clonotype was counted between two and nine times. The chain employs TRBV29-1 and TRBJ2-7, with a tentative D call TRBD1 (6 bases). Per germline, CDR1 SQVTM and CDR2 ANQGSEA. The germline V and J ends were trimmed by 6 bases and 4 bases, with 10 bases remaining between them. This CDR3 has 11 amino acids. The CDR3 coding sequence is TGCAGCGTCGGACAGCCGTACGAGCAGTACTTC. Translation gives CSVGQPYEQYF.

The rearrangement uses TRBV29-1 and TRBJ2-7, with 9 bases lining up with TRBD2. The CDR3 contains 15 residues. The trim removed 6 bases at V and 5 bases at J, leaving 14 bases unmatched. The germline V gene has CDR1 SQVTM and CDR2 ANQGSEA. The CDR3 sequence is CSVSGYSGRTDEQYF. The CDR3 DNA reads TGCAGCGTCTCGGGGTACAGCGGGAGGACGGACGAGCAGTACTTC.

A few counts support this clonotype. The chain recombines TRBV25-1 with TRBJ2-2; 7 bases align to TRBD1. Looked up from germline, CDR1 is MGHDK and CDR2 is SYGVNS. J gave up 4 bases and V 2 bases, and 7 bases lay outside the gene matches. This CDR3 comprises 16 residues. The CDR3 DNA sequence: TGTGCCAGCAGTGAACATTACAGGGGAAGCACCGGGGAGCTGTTTTTT. It translates to CASSEHYRGSTGELFF.

The CDR3 is CASKKAGELFF. In nucleotides, the CDR3 is TGTGCCAGCAAAAAGGCGGGGGAGCTGTTTTTT. V usage is TRBV12-3 or TRBV12-4 and J usage is TRBJ2-2; D is undetermined. Trimming pared 7 bases from V and 8 bases from J, leaving 8 bases between. CDR3 length: 11 amino acids.

The chain carries TRBV7-8 and TRBJ1-4; no clear D gene. The CDR3 runs 16 residues. Germline V CDR1 and CDR2: SGHVS, FQNEAQ. Trimming removed 1 base from V and 5 bases from J, with 14 bases in between. CDR3 DNA sequence: TGTGCCAGCAGCTTAGGGGCGATCCGGAGGAATGAAAAACTGTTTTTT. It is translated as CASSLGAIRRNEKLFF.

This clonotype was seen a few times. The gene calls are TRBV5-1 and TRBJ2-2; the match to TRBD2 covers 11 bases. V dropped 0 bases and J dropped 0; count of bases not matched to a gene: 1. The CDR3 sequence is 17 residues long. Germline V gives CDR1 SGHRS, CDR2 YFSETQ. As DNA, the CDR3 is TGCGCCAGCAGCTTGGGACTAGCGGGGACGAACACCGGGGAGCTGTTTTTT. It is translated as CASSLGLAGTNTGELFF.

Notes on this clonotype: The conserved final phenylalanine or tryptophan is absent from the CDR3, which likely points to a read error. The rearrangement uses TRBV29-1 and TRBJ2-1, with 12 bases that match TRBD2. Germline V gene lookup returns CDR1 SQVTM and CDR2 ANQGSEA. This CDR3 contains 14 residues. V shed 2 bases and J 8 bases; nucleotides not matched to a gene: 4. CDR3 coding DNA: TGCAGCGTTGAACTAGCGGGAGGGAACTATGAGCAGTTCTTA. Its protein is CSVELAGGNYEQFL.